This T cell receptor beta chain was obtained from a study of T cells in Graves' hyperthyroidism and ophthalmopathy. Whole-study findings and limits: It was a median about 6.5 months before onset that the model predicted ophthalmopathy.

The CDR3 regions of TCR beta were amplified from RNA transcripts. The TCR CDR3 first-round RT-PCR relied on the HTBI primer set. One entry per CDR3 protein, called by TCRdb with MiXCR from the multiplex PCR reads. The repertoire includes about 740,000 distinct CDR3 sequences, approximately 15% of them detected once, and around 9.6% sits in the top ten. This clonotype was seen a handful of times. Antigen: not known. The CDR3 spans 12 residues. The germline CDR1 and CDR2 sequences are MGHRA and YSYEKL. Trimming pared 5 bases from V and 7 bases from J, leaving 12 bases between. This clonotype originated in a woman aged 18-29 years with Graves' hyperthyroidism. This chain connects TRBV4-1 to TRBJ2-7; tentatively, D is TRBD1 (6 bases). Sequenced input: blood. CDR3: CASSGGLWEQYF. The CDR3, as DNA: TGCGCCAGCAGCGGGGGCCTTTGGGAGCAGTACTTC.